This T cell receptor beta chain was identified in a study of blood T cell repertoires in COVID-19. The table came from immunoSEQ multiplex PCR; TCRdb's copy has only in-frame clones and leaves some out. This sample has about 140,000 clones; roughly 76% occur once, and the top ten carry approximately 14%. The germline V gene encodes CDR1 SEHNR and CDR2 FQNEAQ (reference sequence). This CDR3 has 13 residues. Trimming shortened V by 2 bases and J by 2 bases, and 6 bases separated the two germline ends. Material: peripheral blood. The V gene is TRBV7-9, the J gene TRBJ1-1; D is unclear. The origin of this receptor is a man aged 80 or over with acute or convalescent COVID-19. CDR3 nucleotides: TGTGCCAGCAGCTTAACGACAAACACTGAAGCTTTCTTT. Its protein is CASSLTTNTEAFF.